These 22 T cell receptor beta chains were sequenced from one sample in a study of CD8 T cells in ankylosing spondylitis. Study results and caveats: About 8 highly homologous variants made up a TCR beta motif, and this motif appeared characteristic of ankylosing spondylitis blood.

TCRdb redid the calling of the 5' RACE reads with MiXCR, one entry per CDR3 protein. The table shows some 840,000 distinct CDR3 sequences, with approximately 12% occurring only once. No antigen has been identified for these receptors. Sequenced input: blood, either unsorted or a sorted T cell fraction (not recorded which). These receptors were obtained from a male donor with ankylosing spondylitis.

There are a few counts of this clonotype. V is TRBV24-1 and J is TRBJ2-1; 8 bases are a match to TRBD2. The CDR3 runs to 16 residues. Unmatched junction bases numbered 8, after V lost 3 bases and J lost 5 bases. CDR1 is KGHDR, CDR2 SFDVKD, per germline. The CDR3 DNA follows: TGTGCCACCAGTGATCCCACCGGGACTAGTGACAATGAGCAGTTCTTC. It encodes CATSDPTGTSDNEQFF.

This chain links TRBV20-1 with TRBJ1-5; D is unclear. Trimming left V 3 bases short and J 3 bases short, with 9 bases between. Germline V gives CDR1 DFQATT, CDR2 SNEGSKA (reference sequence). The CDR3 is made up of 13 amino acids. The CDR3 DNA sequence: TGCAGTGCTAGGGTAGGGAACAATCAGCCCCAGCATTTT. Translated, it gives CSARVGNNQPQHF.

Many counts were recorded for this clonotype. The rearrangement joins TRBV2 to TRBJ1-5, with TRBD1 as a possible D gene (6 bases). Germline loops: CDR1 SNHLY, CDR2 FYNNEI. With 7 bases removed from V and 9 bases from J, the gap between germline ends came to 16 bases. The CDR3 length is 13 residues. CDR3 protein: CASNPDRRRPQHF. DNA of the CDR3: TGTGCCAGCAATCCGGACAGAAGGCGGCCCCAGCATTTT.

This clonotype showed up just a few times. V usage is TRBV7-2 and J usage is TRBJ2-2, with D possibly being TRBD2 (6 bases). Trimming left V 1 base short and J 6 bases short, with 15 bases between. The CDR3 contains 16 residues. From germline, CDR1 is SGHTA and CDR2 FQGNSA. The CDR3 region is CASSLVGGRVAGELFF. Here the CDR3 DNA reads TGTGCCAGCAGCTTAGTAGGAGGGAGAGTCGCCGGGGAGCTGTTTTTT.

This clonotype was seen many times. V usage is TRBV20-1 and J usage is TRBJ2-1; D not resolved. The germline V gene encodes CDR1 DFQATT and CDR2 SNEGSKA (reference sequence). This CDR3 has 10 residues. Trimming stripped 4 bases from V and 7 bases from J, with 5 bases between. CDR3: CSAIRNEQFF. CDR3 in DNA: TGCAGTGCTATTCGGAATGAGCAGTTCTTC.

This chain joins TRBV7-2 and TRBJ2-5; D uncertain. The length of the CDR3 is 13 residues. The V gene's germline CDR1 is SGHTA and CDR2 FQGNSA. V was cut by 1 base and J by 7 bases, with 10 bases left in between. The CDR3: CASSLEPRGTQYF. In DNA, the CDR3 is TGTGCCAGCAGCTTAGAACCTCGTGGGACCCAGTACTTC. Full variable domain (missing parts from reference TRBV7-2 and TRBJ2-5): GAGVSQSPSNKVTEKGKDVELRCDPISGHTALYWYRQSLGQGLEFLIYFQGNSAPDKSGLPSDRFSAERTGGSVSTLTIQRTQQEDSAVYLCASSLEPRGTQYFGPGTRLLVL.

This clonotype was found many times. V usage is TRBV29-1 and J usage is TRBJ2-3, with 7 positions matching TRBD2. Germline assignment: CDR1 SQVTM and CDR2 ANQGSEA. The CDR3 consists of 12 residues. V shed 4 bases and J 4 bases; nucleotides not matched to a gene: 2. CDR3 coding DNA: TGCAGCGTTGTGGGGGGGGCAGATACGCAGTATTTT. Amino acids: CSVVGGADTQYF.

This chain links TRBV7-2 with TRBJ2-3; D is perhaps TRBD2 (5 bases). The CDR3 has 17 amino acids. Trimming shortened V by 1 base and J by 2 bases, and 16 bases separated the two germline ends. Per germline, CDR1 SGHTA and CDR2 FQGNSA. The CDR3 coding sequence is TGTGCCAGCAGCTTAGTCGGGGTACTAGGGCACACAGATACGCAGTATTTT. It is translated as CASSLVGVLGHTDTQYF.

This clonotype was seen a handful of times. The chain employs TRBV20-1 and TRBJ2-1; 8 bases are shared with TRBD2. V was pared by 0 bases and J by 7 bases, with 11 bases of the junction left unmatched. This CDR3 contains 16 residues. The V gene's germline CDR1 is DFQATT and CDR2 SNEGSKA (reference sequence). The CDR3 spells CSARDPVAGRSNEQFF. The CDR3 coding sequence is TGCAGTGCTAGAGATCCCGTAGCGGGACGCTCAAATGAGCAGTTCTTC.

This clonotype occurred many times. The chain carries TRBV5-1 and TRBJ1-1; the D gene is possibly TRBD1 (5 bases). Germline CDR1 and CDR2: SGHRS and YFSETQ. V lost 8 bases, J lost 0 bases, and 11 bases lay in between. The CDR3 contains 13 residues. The CDR3 region is CASYDSLNTEAFF. CDR3 in DNA: TGCGCCAGTTATGACAGCTTGAACACTGAAGCTTTCTTT.

There are many counts of this clonotype. The J gene is TRBJ2-5, the V gene TRBV20-1; D unclear. CDR1 DFQATT and CDR2 SNEGSKA come from the germline V gene (reference sequence). With 5 bases removed from V and 1 base from J, the gap between germline ends came to 5 bases. This CDR3 spans 11 amino acids. In nucleotides, the CDR3 is TGCAGTGCTCTATCCCAAGAGACCCAGTACTTC. As protein: CSALSQETQYF.

This clonotype was counted only a few times. This chain's CDR3 is CASSLDSSALADTQYF. Written as DNA, the CDR3 is TGCGCCAGCAGCTTGGATAGTAGCGCCTTGGCAGATACGCAGTATTTT. V and J are TRBV5-1 and TRBJ2-3, with a possible D match to TRBD2 (5 bases). Trimming cost V 0 bases and J 4 bases, with 15 bases left between them. The CDR3 is 16 amino acids. Per the germline V gene, CDR1 is SGHRS and CDR2 is YFSETQ.

The sample holds a few counts of this clonotype. The chain employs TRBV5-1 and TRBJ1-4; D not resolved. The V end lost 0 bases, the J end lost 5 bases, and 11 bases lay between the germline ends. Germline V CDR1 and CDR2: SGHRS, YFSETQ. This CDR3 has 15 amino acids. In DNA form, the CDR3 reads TGCGCCAGCAGCTTGGTCGAAGCCGGAAATGAAAAACTGTTTTTT. Protein: CASSLVEAGNEKLFF.

This clonotype appeared a few times. J is TRBJ2-5 and V is TRBV20-1, with 9 bases lining up with TRBD2. The CDR3 has 14 amino acids. CDR1 DFQATT and CDR2 SNEGSKA come from the germline V gene (reference sequence). V shed 6 bases, J shed 7 bases, and the junction held 12 bases outside the gene matches. Here the CDR3 DNA reads TGCAGTGCCGTTATGGGACTAGCTGGAGGGACCCAGTACTTC. Translation: CSAVMGLAGGTQYF.

J is TRBJ2-5 and V is TRBV30; no firm D call. With 0 bases removed from V and 0 bases from J, the gap between germline ends came to 8 bases. CDR3 length: 14 amino acids. Germline loops: CDR1 GTSNPN, CDR2 SVGIG (reference sequence). This chain's CDR3 is CAWSVGTNQETQYF. In nucleotides, the CDR3 is TGTGCCTGGAGTGTAGGAACTAACCAAGAGACCCAGTACTTC.

V gene TRBV20-1 combines with J gene TRBJ2-1, with TRBD2 matching over 7 bases. In germline, CDR1 is DFQATT, CDR2 SNEGSKA (reference sequence). The CDR3 totals 17 residues. The J segment lost 2 bases and the V segment lost 0 bases, leaving 10 bases of the junction unmatched. The CDR3 region has the DNA TGCAGTGCTAGAGACCTCACCGGGACTACAACCTACAATGAGCAGTTCTTC. The encoded protein is CSARDLTGTTTYNEQFF.

In its sample, this clonotype was seen a few times. The chain carries TRBV5-1 and TRBJ2-1; maybe TRBD1 (6 bases). Trimming left V 8 bases short and J 5 bases short, with 14 bases between. CDR1 SGHRS and CDR2 YFSETQ come from the germline V gene. The length of the CDR3 is 13 residues. The CDR3 DNA is TGCGCCAGTACACTTGGACAGCACAATGAGCAGTTCTTC. Residues: CASTLGQHNEQFF.

This clonotype was seen repeatedly, ten times or more. The chain employs TRBV7-2 and TRBJ1-1; D gene ambiguous. The V and J ends lost 2 bases and 3 bases respectively, with 7 bases between them. CDR1 and CDR2 from the germline V gene are SGHTA and FQGNSA. This CDR3 region has 13 residues. CDR3 protein: CASSLKWDTEAFF. The CDR3 coding sequence is TGTGCCAGCAGCTTAAAGTGGGACACTGAAGCTTTCTTT.

This clonotype has more than one count but fewer than ten. This rearrangement joins TRBV18 to TRBJ2-7; D possibly corresponds to TRBD2 (6 bases). This CDR3 region has 13 residues. Germline V CDR1 and CDR2: KGHSH, LQKENI. The ends were cut back, 0 bases at V and 9 bases at J, with 12 bases in the middle. CDR3 DNA: TGTGCCAGCTCACCACCGGCGGAGGGTACGCAGTACTTC. Protein product: CASSPPAEGTQYF.

The chain combines TRBV28 with TRBJ2-7; D unclear. V was cut by 4 bases and J by 2 bases, with 9 bases left in between. The germline V gene has CDR1 MDHEN and CDR2 SYDVKM. CDR3 length: 13 residues. The CDR3 DNA is TGTGCCAGCAGTTCCTTAGGCCCCTACGAGCAGTACTTC. Translating gives CASSSLGPYEQYF.

This clonotype was counted a few times. The chain combines TRBV28 with TRBJ2-7; 15 nucleotides align to TRBD2. There are 18 residues in the CDR3. Germline lookup yields CDR1 MDHEN and CDR2 SYDVKM. Trimming took 1 base from V and 5 from J; bases not matched to a gene: 9. The CDR3 nucleotides read TGTGCCAGCAGTTTATCAGGACTAGCGGGAGGGCCGAGGAACGAGCAGTACTTC. It yields the protein CASSLSGLAGGPRNEQYF.

The chain links TRBV5-1 to TRBJ2-1; 9 nucleotides line up with TRBD1. Germline-derived CDR1 and CDR2 are SGHRS and YFSETQ. J lost 5 bases, V lost 7 bases, and 7 bases had no gene match. The CDR3 has 14 residues. The DNA of the CDR3 is TGCGCCAGCGGCCGGGACAGGGTCGACAATGAGCAGTTCTTC. It specifies CASGRDRVDNEQFF. The full variable domain, rest sourced from reference TRBV5-1 and TRBJ2-1, is KAGVTQTPRYLIKTRGQQVTLSCSPISGHRSVSWYQQTPGQGLQFLFEYFSETQRNKGNFPGRFSGRQFSNSRSEMNVSTLELGDSALYLCASGRDRVDNEQFFGPGTRLTVL.